Included here is one T cell receptor (beta chain) sequence, with context. This record comes from a study of blood T cell repertoires in COVID-19. Study as a whole: From the United States, Italy and Spain came samples of acute and convalescent COVID-19. PBMCs, B-cell-depleted T cells, or T cells provided the cDNA or gDNA that made up the material.

Study processing details: Reference gene primer amplification yielded estimated nucleated cell counts. TCRdb keeps only in-frame clones here, not all; method: immunoSEQ multiplex PCR. That table is the source of V, J and clone size, and D and trimming were worked out from the DNA. Of approximately 120,000 clones detected, roughly 76% appear once; the ten largest clones hold more than 9%. Looked up from germline, CDR1 is MNHEY and CDR2 is SVGEGT. CDR3 length: 15 residues. J was trimmed by 3 bases and V by 5 bases; bases with no gene match: 3. This sequence originates from a human donor in a cohort sampled during active COVID-19. The chain couples TRBV6-2 or TRBV6-3 to TRBJ2-7; 14 nucleotides align to TRBD2. Sample: peripheral blood. The chain's CDR3 is CASSRLAGGLYEQYF. The CDR3 nucleotides are TGTGCCAGCAGTCGACTAGCGGGGGGGCTCTACGAGCAGTACTTC.